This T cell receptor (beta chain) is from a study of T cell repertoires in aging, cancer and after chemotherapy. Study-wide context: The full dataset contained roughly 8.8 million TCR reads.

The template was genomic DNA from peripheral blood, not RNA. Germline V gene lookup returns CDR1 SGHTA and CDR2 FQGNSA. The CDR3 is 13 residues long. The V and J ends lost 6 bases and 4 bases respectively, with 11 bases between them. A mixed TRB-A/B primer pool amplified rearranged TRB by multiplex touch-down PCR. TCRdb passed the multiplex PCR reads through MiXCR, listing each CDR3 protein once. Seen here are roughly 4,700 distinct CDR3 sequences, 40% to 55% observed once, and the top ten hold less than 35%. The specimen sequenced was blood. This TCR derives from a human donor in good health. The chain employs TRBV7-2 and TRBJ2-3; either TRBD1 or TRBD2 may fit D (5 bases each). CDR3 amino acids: CASRGPPADTQYF. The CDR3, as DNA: TGTGCCAGCAGGGGACCCCCCGCAGATACGCAGTATTTT. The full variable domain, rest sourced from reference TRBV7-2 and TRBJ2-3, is GAGVSQSPSNKVTEKGKDVELRCDPISGHTALYWYRQSLGQGLEFLIYFQGNSAPDKSGLPSDRFSAERTGGSVSTLTIQRTQQEDSAVYLCASRGPPADTQYFGPGTRLTVL.